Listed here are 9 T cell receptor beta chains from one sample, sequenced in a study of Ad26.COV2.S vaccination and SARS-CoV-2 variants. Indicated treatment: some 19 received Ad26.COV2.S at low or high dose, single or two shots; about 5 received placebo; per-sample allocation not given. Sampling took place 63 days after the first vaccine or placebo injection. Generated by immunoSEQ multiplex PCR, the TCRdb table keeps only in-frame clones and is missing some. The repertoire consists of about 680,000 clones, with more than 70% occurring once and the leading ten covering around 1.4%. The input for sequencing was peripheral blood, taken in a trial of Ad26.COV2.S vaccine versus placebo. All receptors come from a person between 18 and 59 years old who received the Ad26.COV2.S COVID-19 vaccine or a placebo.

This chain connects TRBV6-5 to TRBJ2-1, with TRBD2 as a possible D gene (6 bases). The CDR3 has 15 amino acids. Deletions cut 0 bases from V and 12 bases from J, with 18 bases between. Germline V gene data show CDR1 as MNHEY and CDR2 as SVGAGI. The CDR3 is CASSYSKRAGSGQFF. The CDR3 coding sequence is TGTGCCAGCAGTTACTCGAAGCGTGCGGGGTCGGGGCAGTTCTTC.

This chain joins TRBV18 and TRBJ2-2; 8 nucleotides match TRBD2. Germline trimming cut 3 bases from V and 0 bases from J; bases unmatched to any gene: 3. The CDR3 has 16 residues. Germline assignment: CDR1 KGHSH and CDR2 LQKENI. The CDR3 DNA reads TGTGCCAGCTCACCCTTTAGCGGGGCGAACACCGGGGAGCTGTTTTTT. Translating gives CASSPFSGANTGELFF. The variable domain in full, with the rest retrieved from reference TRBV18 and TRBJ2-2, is NAGVMQNPRHLVRRRGQEARLRCSPMKGHSHVYWYRQLPEEGLKFMVYLQKENIIDESGMPKERFSAEFPKEGPSILRIQQVVRGDSAAYFCASSPFSGANTGELFFGEGSRLTVL.

In DNA form, the CDR3 reads TGTGCCAGCAGCTTGGAGGGGCGGGGGGCCACCAATGAGCAGTTCTTC. Protein sequence: CASSLEGRGATNEQFF. This chain connects TRBV5-4 to TRBJ2-1; TRBD2 aligns across 8 bases. The CDR3 is made up of 16 amino acids. The junction had 8 bases not matched to a gene; V was cut back by 0 bases and J by 6 bases. Germline CDR1 is SGHNT and CDR2 is YYREEE (reference sequence). Variable domain in full (rest from reference TRBV5-4 and TRBJ2-1): ETGVTQSPTHLIKTRGQQVTLRCSSQSGHNTVSWYQQALGQGPQFIFQYYREEENGRGNFPPRFSGLQFPNYSSELNVNALELDDSALYLCASSLEGRGATNEQFFGPGTRLTVL.

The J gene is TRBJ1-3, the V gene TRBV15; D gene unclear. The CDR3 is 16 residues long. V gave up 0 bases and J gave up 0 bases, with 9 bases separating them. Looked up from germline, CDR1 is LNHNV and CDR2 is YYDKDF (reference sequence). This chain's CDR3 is CATSRDKPRSGNTIYF. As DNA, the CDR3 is TGTGCCACCAGCAGAGATAAGCCGCGCTCTGGAAACACCATATATTTT.

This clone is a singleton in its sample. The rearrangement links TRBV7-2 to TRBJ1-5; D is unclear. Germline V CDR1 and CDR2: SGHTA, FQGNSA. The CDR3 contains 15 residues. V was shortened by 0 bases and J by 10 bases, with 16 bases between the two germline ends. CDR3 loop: CASSLAMGSGYPQHF. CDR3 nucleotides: TGTGCCAGCAGCTTAGCCATGGGGTCAGGATATCCCCAGCATTTT.

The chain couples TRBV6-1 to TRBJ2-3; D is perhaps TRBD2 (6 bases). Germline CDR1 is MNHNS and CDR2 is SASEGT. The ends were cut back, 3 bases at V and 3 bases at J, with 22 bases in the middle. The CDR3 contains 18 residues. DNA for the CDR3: TGTGCCAGCAGTGATAATGTTCGAGCGGGTTGGGGAACAGATACGCAGTATTTT. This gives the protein CASSDNVRAGWGTDTQYF.

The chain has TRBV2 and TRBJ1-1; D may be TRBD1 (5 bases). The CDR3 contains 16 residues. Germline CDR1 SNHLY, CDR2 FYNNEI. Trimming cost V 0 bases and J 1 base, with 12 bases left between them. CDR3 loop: CASSEARGGPNTEAFF. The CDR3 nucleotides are TGTGCCAGCAGTGAAGCGCGGGGGGGTCCGAACACTGAAGCTTTCTTT.

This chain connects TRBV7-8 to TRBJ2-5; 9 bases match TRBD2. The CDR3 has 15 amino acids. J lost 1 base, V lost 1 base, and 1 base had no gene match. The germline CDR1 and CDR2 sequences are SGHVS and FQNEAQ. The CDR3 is CASSLGGGAQETQYF. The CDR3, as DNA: TGTGCCAGCAGCTTAGGCGGGGGGGCCCAAGAGACCCAGTACTTC.

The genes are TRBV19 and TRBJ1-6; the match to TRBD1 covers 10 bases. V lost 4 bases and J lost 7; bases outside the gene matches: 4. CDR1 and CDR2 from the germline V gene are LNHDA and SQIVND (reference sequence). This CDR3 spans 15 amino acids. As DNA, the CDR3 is TGTGCCAGTAGTAGCCCGGGACAGGGGAATTCACCCCTCCACTTT. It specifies CASSSPGQGNSPLHF. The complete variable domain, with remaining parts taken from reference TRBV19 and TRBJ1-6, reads DGGITQSPKYLFRKEGQNVTLSCEQNLNHDAMYWYRQDPGQGLRLIYYSQIVNDFQKGDIAEGYSVSREKKESFPLTVTSAQKNPTAFYLCASSSPGQGNSPLHFGNGTRLTVT.